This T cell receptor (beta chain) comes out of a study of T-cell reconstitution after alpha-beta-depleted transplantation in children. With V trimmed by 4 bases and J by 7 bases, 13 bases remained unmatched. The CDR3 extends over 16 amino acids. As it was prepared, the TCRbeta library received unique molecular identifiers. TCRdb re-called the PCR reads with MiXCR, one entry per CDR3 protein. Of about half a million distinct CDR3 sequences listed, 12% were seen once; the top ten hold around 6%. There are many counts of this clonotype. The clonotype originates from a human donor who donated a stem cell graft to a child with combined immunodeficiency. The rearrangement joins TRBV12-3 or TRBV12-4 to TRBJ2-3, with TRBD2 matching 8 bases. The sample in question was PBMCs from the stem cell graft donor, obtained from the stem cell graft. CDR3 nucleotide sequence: TGTGCCAGCAGTTCCCTGGGTAGCGGGAACCCAAATACGCAGTATTTT. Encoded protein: CASSSLGSGNPNTQYF.